One T cell receptor (beta chain) is described in this entry. The record originates from a study of blood T cell repertoires in COVID-19. Germline V gives CDR1 SEHNR, CDR2 FQNEAQ (reference sequence). With V trimmed by 5 bases and J by 5 bases, 9 bases remained unmatched. CDR3 length: 15 residues. Assay: immunoSEQ multiplex PCR; the TCRdb copy retains only in-frame clones and omits some. Of 6,500 to 9,500 clones in the sample, about four fifths were seen once. Material: peripheral blood. The V gene is TRBV7-9, the J gene TRBJ2-5; TRBD1 matches at 9 bases. This clonotype was sampled from a human donor in a cohort sampled during active COVID-19. The CDR3 sequence is CASSPRTGVWETQYF. CDR3 in DNA: TGTGCCAGCAGCCCCCGGACAGGGGTCTGGGAGACCCAGTACTTC.